The source of this T cell receptor beta chain is a study of blood T cells in healthy people across ages. PCR was performed a second time for 7 to 11 cycles using a sample-barcoded 5' primer and a J-beta primer mix. Each sample provided no less than 2.5 million CDR3-containing paired-end reads. Each CDR3 protein is one row after TCRdb ran MiXCR on the 5' RACE reads. The table has fewer than 2,000,000 distinct CDR3 sequences, 30% to 35% seen once. This clonotype was counted between two and nine times. Its antigen is undetermined. The CDR3 is made up of 15 amino acids. Looked up from germline, CDR1 is MNHNS and CDR2 is SASEGT. Unmatched junction bases numbered 10, after V lost 7 bases and J lost 2 bases. Study-wide points: Expanded clonotype changes were possibly confounded by unknown donor CMV status. Both higher diversity and more naive CD4+ cells marked long-lived donors when set against aged donors.

This chain connects TRBV6-1 to TRBJ2-5; 7 nucleotides match TRBD2. This receptor was identified in a woman in her twenties or thirties in good health. What was sequenced was blood. The CDR3 DNA reads as TGTGCCAGCACCAGGGAGGGAACGGGGCAAGAGACCCAGTACTTC. Protein: CASTREGTGQETQYF.